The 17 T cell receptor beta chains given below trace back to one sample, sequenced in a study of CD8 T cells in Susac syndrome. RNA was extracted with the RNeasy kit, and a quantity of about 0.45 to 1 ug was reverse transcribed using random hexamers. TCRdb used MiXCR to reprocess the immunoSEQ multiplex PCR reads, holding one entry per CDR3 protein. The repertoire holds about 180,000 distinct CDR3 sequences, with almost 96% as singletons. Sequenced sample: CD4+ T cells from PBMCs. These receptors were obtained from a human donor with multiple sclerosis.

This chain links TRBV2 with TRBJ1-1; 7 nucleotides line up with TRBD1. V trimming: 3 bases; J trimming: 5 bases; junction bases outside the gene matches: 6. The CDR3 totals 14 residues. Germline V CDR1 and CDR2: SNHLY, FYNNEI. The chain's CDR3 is CASSDAGGVTEAFF. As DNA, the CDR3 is TGTGCCAGCAGTGACGCAGGGGGAGTGACTGAAGCTTTCTTT.

The CDR3 here is CASSSHGQGNEQFF. DNA for the CDR3: TGTGCCAGCAGTTCCCACGGACAGGGGAATGAGCAGTTCTTC. This sequence joins TRBV12-3 or TRBV12-4 and TRBJ2-1, with 9 bases that match TRBD1. CDR3 length: 14 residues. V trimming: 4 bases; J trimming: 7 bases; junction bases outside the gene matches: 5.

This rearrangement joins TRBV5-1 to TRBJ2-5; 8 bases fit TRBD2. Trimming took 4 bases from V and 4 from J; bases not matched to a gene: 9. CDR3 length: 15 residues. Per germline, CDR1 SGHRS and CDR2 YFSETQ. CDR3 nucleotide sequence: TGCGCCAGCAGCATTAGCGGGAACCCACCAGAGACCCAGTACTTC. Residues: CASSISGNPPETQYF. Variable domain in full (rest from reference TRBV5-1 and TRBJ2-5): KAGVTQTPRYLIKTRGQQVTLSCSPISGHRSVSWYQQTPGQGLQFLFEYFSETQRNKGNFPGRFSGRQFSNSRSEMNVSTLELGDSALYLCASSISGNPPETQYFGPGTRLLVL.

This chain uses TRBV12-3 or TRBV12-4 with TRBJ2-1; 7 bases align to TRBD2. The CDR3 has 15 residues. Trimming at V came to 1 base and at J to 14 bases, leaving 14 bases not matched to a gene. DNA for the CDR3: TGTGCCAGCAGTTTAGTCGGGGGAGGCCCGGGGGGAAAGTTCTTC. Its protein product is CASSLVGGGPGGKFF.

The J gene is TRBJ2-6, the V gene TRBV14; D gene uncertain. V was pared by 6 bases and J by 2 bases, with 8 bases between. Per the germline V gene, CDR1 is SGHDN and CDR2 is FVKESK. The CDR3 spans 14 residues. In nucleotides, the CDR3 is TGTGCCAGCAGTCGGGCGGCTGGGGCCAACGTCCTGACTTTC. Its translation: CASSRAAGANVLTF.

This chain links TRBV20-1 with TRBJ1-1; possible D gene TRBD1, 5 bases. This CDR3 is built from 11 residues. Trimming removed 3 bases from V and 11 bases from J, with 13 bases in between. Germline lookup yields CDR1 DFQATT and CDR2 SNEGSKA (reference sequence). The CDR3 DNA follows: TGCAGTGCTAGGGCGGCGGGGGTCGCTTTCTTT. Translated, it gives CSARAAGVAFF.

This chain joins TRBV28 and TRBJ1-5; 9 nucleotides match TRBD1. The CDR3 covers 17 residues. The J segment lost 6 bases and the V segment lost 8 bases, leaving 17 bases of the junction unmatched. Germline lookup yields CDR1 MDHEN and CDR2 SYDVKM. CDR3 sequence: CASRTLQGARPFQPQHF. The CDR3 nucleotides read TGTGCCAGCCGTACTTTACAGGGGGCGCGGCCTTTTCAGCCCCAGCATTTT.

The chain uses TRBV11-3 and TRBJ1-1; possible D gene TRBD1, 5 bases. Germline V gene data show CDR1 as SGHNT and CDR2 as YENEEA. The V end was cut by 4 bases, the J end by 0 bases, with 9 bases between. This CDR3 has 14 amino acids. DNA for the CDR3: TGTGCCAGCAGCTCTGGGGGAGTGAACACTGAAGCTTTCTTT. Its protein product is CASSSGGVNTEAFF.

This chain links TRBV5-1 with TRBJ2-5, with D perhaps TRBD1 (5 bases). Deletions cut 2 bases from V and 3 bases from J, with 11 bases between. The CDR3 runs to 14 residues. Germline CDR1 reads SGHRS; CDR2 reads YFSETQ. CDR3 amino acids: CASSFAAGKETQYF. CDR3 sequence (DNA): TGCGCCAGCAGCTTTGCCGCAGGGAAAGAGACCCAGTACTTC. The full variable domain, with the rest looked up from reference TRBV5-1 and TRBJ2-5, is KAGVTQTPRYLIKTRGQQVTLSCSPISGHRSVSWYQQTPGQGLQFLFEYFSETQRNKGNFPGRFSGRQFSNSRSEMNVSTLELGDSALYLCASSFAAGKETQYFGPGTRLLVL.

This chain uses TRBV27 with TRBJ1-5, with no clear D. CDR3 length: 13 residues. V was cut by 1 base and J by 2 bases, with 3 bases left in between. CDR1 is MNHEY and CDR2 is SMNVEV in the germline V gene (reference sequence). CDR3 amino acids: CASSLFGNQPQHF. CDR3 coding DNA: TGTGCCAGCAGTTTATTTGGCAATCAGCCCCAGCATTTT.

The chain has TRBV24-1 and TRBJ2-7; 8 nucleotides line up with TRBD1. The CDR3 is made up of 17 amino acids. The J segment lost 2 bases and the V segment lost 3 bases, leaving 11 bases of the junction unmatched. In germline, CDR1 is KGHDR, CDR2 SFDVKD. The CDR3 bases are TGTGCCACCAGTGATCCACGGACAGGGCGGTTCCCCTACGAGCAGTACTTC. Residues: CATSDPRTGRFPYEQYF.

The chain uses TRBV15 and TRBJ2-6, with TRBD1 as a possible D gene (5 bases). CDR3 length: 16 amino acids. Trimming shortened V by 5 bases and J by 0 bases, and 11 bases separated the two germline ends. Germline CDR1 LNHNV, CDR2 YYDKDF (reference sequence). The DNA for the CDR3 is TGTGCCACCAGCTCAGACAGACTCTCTGGGGCCAACGTCCTGACTTTC. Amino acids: CATSSDRLSGANVLTF.

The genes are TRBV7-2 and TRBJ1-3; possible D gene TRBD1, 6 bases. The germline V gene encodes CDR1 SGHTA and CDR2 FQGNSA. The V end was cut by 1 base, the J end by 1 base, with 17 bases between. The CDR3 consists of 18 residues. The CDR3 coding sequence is TGTGCCAGCAGCTTAGTTCCTCTTGGACAGAGGTCTGGAAACACCATATATTTT. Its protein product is CASSLVPLGQRSGNTIYF.

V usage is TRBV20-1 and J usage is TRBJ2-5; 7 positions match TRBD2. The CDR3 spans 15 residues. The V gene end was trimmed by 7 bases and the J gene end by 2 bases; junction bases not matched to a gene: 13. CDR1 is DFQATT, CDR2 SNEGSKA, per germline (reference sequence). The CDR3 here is CSVSLAAPMQETQYF. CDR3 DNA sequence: TGCAGTGTATCCCTAGCGGCTCCGATGCAAGAGACCCAGTACTTC.

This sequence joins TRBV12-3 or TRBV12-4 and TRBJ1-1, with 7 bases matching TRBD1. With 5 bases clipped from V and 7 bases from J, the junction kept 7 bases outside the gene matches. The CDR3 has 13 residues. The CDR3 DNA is TGTGCCAGCAGTCGAGACAGGGCCGGTGAAGCTTTCTTT. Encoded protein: CASSRDRAGEAFF.

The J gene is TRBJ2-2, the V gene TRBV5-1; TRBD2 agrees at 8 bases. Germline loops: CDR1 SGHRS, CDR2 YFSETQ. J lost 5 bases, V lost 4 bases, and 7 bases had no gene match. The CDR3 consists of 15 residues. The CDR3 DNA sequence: TGCGCCAGCAGCCCCGGGGGGGCCCGAACCGGGGAGCTGTTTTTT. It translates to CASSPGGARTGELFF. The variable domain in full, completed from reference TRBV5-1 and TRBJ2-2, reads KAGVTQTPRYLIKTRGQQVTLSCSPISGHRSVSWYQQTPGQGLQFLFEYFSETQRNKGNFPGRFSGRQFSNSRSEMNVSTLELGDSALYLCASSPGGARTGELFFGEGSRLTVL.

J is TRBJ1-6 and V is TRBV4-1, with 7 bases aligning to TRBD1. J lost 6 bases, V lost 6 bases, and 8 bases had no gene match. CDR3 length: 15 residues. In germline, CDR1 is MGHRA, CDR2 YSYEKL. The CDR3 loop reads CASSKGALGNSPLHF. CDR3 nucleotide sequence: TGCGCCAGCAGTAAGGGGGCCTTGGGTAATTCACCCCTCCACTTT.